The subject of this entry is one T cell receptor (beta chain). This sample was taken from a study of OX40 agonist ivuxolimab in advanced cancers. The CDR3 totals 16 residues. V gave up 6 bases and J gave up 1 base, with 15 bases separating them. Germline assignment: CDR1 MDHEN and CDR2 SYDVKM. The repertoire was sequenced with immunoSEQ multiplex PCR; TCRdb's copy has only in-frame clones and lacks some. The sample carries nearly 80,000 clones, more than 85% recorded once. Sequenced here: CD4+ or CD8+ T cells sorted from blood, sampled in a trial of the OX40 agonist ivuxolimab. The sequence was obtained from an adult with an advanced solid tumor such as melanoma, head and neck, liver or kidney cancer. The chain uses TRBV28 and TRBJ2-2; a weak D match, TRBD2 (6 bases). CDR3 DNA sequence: TGTGCCAGCAGGTCATACCTAGCGCTGAACACCGGGGAGCTGTTTTTT. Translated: CASRSYLALNTGELFF.